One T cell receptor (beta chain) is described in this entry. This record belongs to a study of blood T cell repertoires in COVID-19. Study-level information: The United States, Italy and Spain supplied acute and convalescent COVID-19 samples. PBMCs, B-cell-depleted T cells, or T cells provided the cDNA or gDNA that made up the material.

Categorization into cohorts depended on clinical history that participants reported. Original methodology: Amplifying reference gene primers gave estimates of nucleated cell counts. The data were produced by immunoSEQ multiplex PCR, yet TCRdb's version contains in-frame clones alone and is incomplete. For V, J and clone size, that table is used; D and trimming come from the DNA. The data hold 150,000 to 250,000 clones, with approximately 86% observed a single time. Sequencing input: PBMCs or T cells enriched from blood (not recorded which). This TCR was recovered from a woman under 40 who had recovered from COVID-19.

The CDR3 is CASSYSGPQGTEAFF. CDR3 in DNA: TGTGCCAGCAGTTACTCCGGACCTCAGGGGACTGAAGCTTTCTTT. The genes are TRBV6-2 or TRBV6-3 and TRBJ1-1; a possible D gene is TRBD1 (6 bases). The CDR3 covers 15 residues. The ends were cut back, 0 bases at V and 5 bases at J, with 13 bases in the middle. Germline V gene sequence: CDR1 MNHEY, CDR2 SVGEGT.